This TCR beta chain was sequenced in a study of post-analysis software for immune sequencing data. As for this clonotype: What it binds is unknown.

The V and J ends lost 6 bases and 4 bases respectively, with 28 bases between them. This CDR3 region has 17 residues. Germline CDR1 reads DFQATT; CDR2 reads SNEGSKA (reference sequence). Carried by the TCR beta cDNA libraries were unique molecular identifiers. Out of roughly 0.95 to 11 million T cells, a few hundred thousand cDNA molecules were generated. TCRdb analysed the PCR reads with MiXCR anew, one entry per CDR3 protein. The repertoire holds about 810,000 distinct CDR3 sequences, with about 57% as singletons. Study outcomes and limitations: With F measure, samples from one preparation batch clustered together strongly. Significantly lower normalized Chao1 diversity was seen in multiple sclerosis patients than in controls. Patients used about five TRBV segments, including TRBV5-6, TRBV5-1 and TRBV20-1, more often than controls.

The gene calls are TRBV20-1 and TRBJ2-7, with a weak D call TRBD1 (8 bases). The specimen was blood. The receptor comes from a girl aged 10 to 17 with multiple sclerosis. Here the CDR3 DNA reads TGCAGTGCAAGCGGGACAGGCCCAACCTTGTCATTATACGAGCAGTACTTC. It translates to CSASGTGPTLSLYEQYF.